This T cell receptor (beta chain) was observed in a study of blood T cell repertoires in COVID-19. Per the study methods: Amplification from reference gene primers served as the basis for estimated nucleated cell counts. Assay: immunoSEQ multiplex PCR; the TCRdb copy retains only in-frame clones and omits some. The DNA gave D and trimming, while V, J and clone size come from that table. The sample lists 150,000 to 200,000 clones, roughly 84% occurring once. The CDR3 consists of 16 residues. The germline gives CDR1 SGHDT, CDR2 YYEEEE. Trimming cost V 3 bases and J 5 bases; bases outside gene matches: 6.

This chain joins TRBV5-6 and TRBJ2-1; 12 bases agree with TRBD2. Sequenced sample: peripheral blood. The origin of this receptor is a woman over 75 with acute or convalescent COVID-19. The CDR3 is CASSSRTSGVNNEQFF. For the CDR3, the DNA is TGTGCCAGCAGCTCCCGGACTAGCGGGGTCAACAATGAGCAGTTCTTC.